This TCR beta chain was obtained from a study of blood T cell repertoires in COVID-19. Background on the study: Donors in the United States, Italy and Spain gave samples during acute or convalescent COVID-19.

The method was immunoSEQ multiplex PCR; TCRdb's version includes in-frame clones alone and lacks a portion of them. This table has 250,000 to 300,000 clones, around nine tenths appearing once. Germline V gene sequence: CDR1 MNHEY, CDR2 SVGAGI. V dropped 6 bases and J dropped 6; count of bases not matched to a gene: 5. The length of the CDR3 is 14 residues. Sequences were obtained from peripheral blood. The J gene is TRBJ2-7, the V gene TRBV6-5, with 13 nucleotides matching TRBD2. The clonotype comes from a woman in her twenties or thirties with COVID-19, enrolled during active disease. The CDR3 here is CASSGLAGASEQYF. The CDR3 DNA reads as TGTGCCAGCAGCGGACTAGCGGGGGCTTCCGAGCAGTACTTC.